Following are 6 T cell receptor beta chains from one sample sequenced in a study of cytomegalovirus exposure and HLA in healthy donors. Both 60 Vbeta primers and 13 Jbeta primers went into the PCR. The repertoire was sequenced with immunoSEQ multiplex PCR; TCRdb's copy has only in-frame clones and lacks some. The data contain about 90,000 clones, approximately 56% of them singletons. Sequencing used PBMCs. The receptor set was obtained from a woman aged 25 to 39 in good health and CMV-seropositive.

The J gene is TRBJ2-3, the V gene TRBV12-5; no clear D. Germline-derived CDR1 and CDR2 are LGHNT and FRNRAP. Trimming took 0 bases from V and 0 from J, leaving 7 bases between them. This CDR3 spans 15 amino acids. The CDR3 spells CASGLVASSTDTQYF. The CDR3 DNA reads as TGTGCTAGTGGTTTGGTAGCGAGTAGCACAGATACGCAGTATTTT. Using reference TRBV12-5 and TRBJ2-3 for the parts outside the CDR3, the full variable domain is DARVTQTPRHKVTEMGQEVTMRCQPILGHNTVFWYRQTMMQGLELLAYFRNRAPLDDSGMPKDRFSAEMPDATLATLKIQPSEPRDSAVYFCASGLVASSTDTQYFGPGTRLTVL.

The chain has TRBV27 and TRBJ2-1, with 10 bases lining up with TRBD2. This CDR3 is built from 16 residues. After removal of 5 bases from V and 2 bases from J, the junction contained 6 bases not matched to a gene. The germline V gene encodes CDR1 MNHEY and CDR2 SMNVEV (reference sequence). The CDR3: CASSTLAGSTYNEQFF. In nucleotides, the CDR3 is TGTGCCAGCAGTACACTAGCGGGGTCTACCTACAATGAGCAGTTCTTC.

This chain uses TRBV28 with TRBJ2-3; 8 bases line up with TRBD1. Germline V gene data show CDR1 as MDHEN and CDR2 as SYDVKM. J lost 0 bases, V lost 8 bases, and 10 bases had no gene match. The length of the CDR3 is 16 residues. The CDR3 DNA follows: TGTGCCAGCGGCCGAGACAGGGGCCGAAGCACAGATACGCAGTATTTT. This translates into CASGRDRGRSTDTQYF.

This chain links TRBV5-6 with TRBJ2-1, with TRBD1 identical over 12 bases. After removal of 4 bases from V and 7 bases from J, the junction contained 9 bases not matched to a gene. Germline V CDR1 and CDR2: SGHDT, YYEEEE. CDR3 size: 16 residues. This CDR3 reads CASSVAGQGATNEQFF. The CDR3 DNA follows: TGTGCCAGCAGCGTGGCGGGACAGGGGGCGACGAATGAGCAGTTCTTC.

As to this clone: An end of the junction does not agree with germline; a read error may underlie this. The same CDR3 is also encoded by other DNA sequences in this sample. The chain recombines TRBV19 with TRBJ1-5, with 7 bases lining up with TRBD1. The CDR3 is made up of 15 amino acids. CDR1 and CDR2 (germline): LNHDA, SQIVND (reference sequence). CDR3 nucleotide sequence: TGTGCCAGTAGCCCCTCTGACAGGGCCGTTAAGCCCCAGCATTTC. Its protein is CASSPSDRAVKPQHF. The variable domain in full, completed from reference TRBV19 and TRBJ1-5, reads DGGITQSPKYLFRKEGQNVTLSCEQNLNHDAMYWYRQDPGQGLRLIYYSQIVNDFQKGDIAEGYSVSREKKESFPLTVTSAQKNPTAFYLCASSPSDRAVKPQHFGDGTRLSIL.

The J gene is TRBJ2-5, the V gene TRBV7-9; 14 bases match TRBD2. The CDR3 totals 19 residues. With 1 base clipped from V and 3 bases from J, the junction kept 10 bases outside the gene matches. Germline CDR1 SEHNR, CDR2 FQNEAQ (reference sequence). The DNA of the CDR3 is TGTGCCAGCAGCTTAGGGGGACTAGCGGGGGCCTGGGGAAAAGAGACCCAGTACTTC. It is translated as CASSLGGLAGAWGKETQYF.